This T cell receptor beta chain was recorded in a study of blood T cell repertoires in COVID-19. Germline V gene data show CDR1 as DFQATT and CDR2 as SNEGSKA (reference sequence). Trimming left V 3 bases short and J 0 bases short, with 11 bases between. The CDR3 extends over 14 amino acids. Everyone who took part was roughly 18 to 89 years old, and they came from 24 US areas. Authors' processing steps: Using reference gene primer amplification, nucleated cell counts were estimated. Only in-frame clones appear in the TCRdb table, and some are missing; sequencing was by immunoSEQ multiplex PCR. V and J calls and clone size are given by that table; D and trimming were obtained from the DNA. Of about 220,000 clones in the sample, almost 90% were seen once.

The sample comprised PBMCs or T cells enriched from blood (not recorded which). The chain couples TRBV20-1 to TRBJ1-2; D remains unclear. The TCR comes from a woman in her forties or fifties with acute COVID-19. DNA of the CDR3: TGCAGTGCTAGTAATCGGGTAACTAACTATGGCTACACCTTC. Its protein product is CSASNRVTNYGYTF.